The T cell receptor (beta chain) under discussion was sequenced for a study of blood T cell repertoires in COVID-19. Germline loops: CDR1 SGHTA, CDR2 FQGNSA. Losses at the gene ends were 2 bases for V and 2 bases for J; bases not matched to a gene: 9. This CDR3 is 17 amino acids long. The cohort comprised adults aged about 18 to 90 years residing in about 25 US areas. In the authors' workflow: Amplification of reference gene primers provided the estimated nucleated cell counts. Clones were read by immunoSEQ multiplex PCR, and TCRdb kept only the in-frame ones, dropping some. V, J and clone size are those of that table, while D and trimming were read from the DNA. The sample includes roughly 420,000 clones, roughly 88% seen only once; the top ten take around 0.95%.

The material sequenced was PBMCs or T cells enriched from blood (not recorded which). The receptor was isolated from a woman aged 25 to 39 with acute COVID-19. The chain carries TRBV7-2 and TRBJ1-2; 9 bases are shared with TRBD1. CDR3 sequence: CASSLPRTGVGNYGYTF. The CDR3 DNA follows: TGTGCCAGCAGCTTACCCAGGACAGGGGTTGGGAACTATGGCTACACCTTC.